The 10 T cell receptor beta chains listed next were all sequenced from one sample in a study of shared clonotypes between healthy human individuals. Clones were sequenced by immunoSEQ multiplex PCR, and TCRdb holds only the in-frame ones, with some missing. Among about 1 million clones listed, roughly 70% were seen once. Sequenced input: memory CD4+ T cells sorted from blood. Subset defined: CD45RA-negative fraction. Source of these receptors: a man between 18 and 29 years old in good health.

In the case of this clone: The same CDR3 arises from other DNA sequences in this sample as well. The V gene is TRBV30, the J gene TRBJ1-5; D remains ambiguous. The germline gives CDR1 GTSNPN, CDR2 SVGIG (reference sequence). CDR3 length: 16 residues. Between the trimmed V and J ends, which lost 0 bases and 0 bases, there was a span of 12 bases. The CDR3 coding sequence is TGTGCCTGGAGTGTAGGCGGCACGAATAGCAATCAGCCCCAGCATTTT. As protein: CAWSVGGTNSNQPQHF.

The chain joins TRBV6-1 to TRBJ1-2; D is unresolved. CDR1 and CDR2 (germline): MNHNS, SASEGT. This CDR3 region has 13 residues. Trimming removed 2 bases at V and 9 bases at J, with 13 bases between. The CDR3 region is CASSETRVSSYTF. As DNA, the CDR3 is TGTGCCAGCAGTGAAACGAGGGTTTCTAGCTACACCTTC.

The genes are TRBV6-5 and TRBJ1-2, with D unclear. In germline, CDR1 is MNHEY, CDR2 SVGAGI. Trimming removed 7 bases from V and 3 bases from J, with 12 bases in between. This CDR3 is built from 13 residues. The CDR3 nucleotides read TGTGCCAGCACCAACAGAGGAGACTATGGCTACACCTTC. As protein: CASTNRGDYGYTF.

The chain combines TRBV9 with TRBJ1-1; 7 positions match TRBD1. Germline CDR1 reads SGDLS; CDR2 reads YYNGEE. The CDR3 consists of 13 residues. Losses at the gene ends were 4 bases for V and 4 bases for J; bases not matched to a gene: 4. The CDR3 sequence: CASSQTGITEAFF. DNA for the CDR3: TGTGCCAGCAGCCAGACAGGGATCACTGAAGCTTTCTTT.

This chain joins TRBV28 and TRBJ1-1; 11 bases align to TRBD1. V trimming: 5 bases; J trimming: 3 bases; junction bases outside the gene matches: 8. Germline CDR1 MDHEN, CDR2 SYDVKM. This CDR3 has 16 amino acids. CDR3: CASSTWTGGKDTEAFF. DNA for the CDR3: TGTGCCAGCAGTACTTGGACAGGGGGCAAGGACACTGAAGCTTTCTTT.

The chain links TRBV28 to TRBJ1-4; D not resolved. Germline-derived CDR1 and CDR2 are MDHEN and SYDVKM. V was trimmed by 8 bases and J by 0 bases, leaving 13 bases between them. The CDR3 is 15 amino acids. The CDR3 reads CASSNPGPTNEKLFF. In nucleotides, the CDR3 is TGTGCCAGCTCAAACCCCGGGCCAACTAATGAAAAACTGTTTTTT.

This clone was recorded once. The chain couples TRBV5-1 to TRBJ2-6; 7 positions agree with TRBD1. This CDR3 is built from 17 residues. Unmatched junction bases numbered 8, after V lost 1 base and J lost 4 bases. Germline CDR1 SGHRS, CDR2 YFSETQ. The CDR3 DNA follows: TGCGCCAGCAGCTTGACAGGGGTCGCAGTGGGGGCCAACGTCCTGACTTTC. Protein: CASSLTGVAVGANVLTF.

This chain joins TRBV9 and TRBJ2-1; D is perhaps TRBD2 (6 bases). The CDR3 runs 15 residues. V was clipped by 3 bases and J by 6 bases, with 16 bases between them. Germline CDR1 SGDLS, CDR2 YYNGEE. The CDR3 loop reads CASSALAKSINEQFF. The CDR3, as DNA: TGTGCCAGCAGCGCCCTAGCGAAATCGATCAATGAGCAGTTCTTC.

The CDR3 spells CASSGPERGSPLHF. Here the CDR3 DNA reads TGTGCCAGTAGTGGGCCGGAACGTGGTTCACCCCTCCACTTT. V is TRBV19 and J is TRBJ1-6, with unresolved D. The ends were cut back, 5 bases at V and 9 bases at J, with 14 bases in the middle. Germline CDR1 LNHDA, CDR2 SQIVND (reference sequence). This CDR3 spans 14 amino acids.

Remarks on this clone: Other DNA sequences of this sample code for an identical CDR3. CDR3 in amino acids: CASSLSGASYEQYF. The CDR3 DNA reads TGTGCCAGCAGTTTATCTGGGGCCTCCTACGAGCAGTACTTC. The V call is TRBV28, the J call TRBJ2-7; a possible D gene is TRBD1 (5 bases). Germline V gene data show CDR1 as MDHEN and CDR2 as SYDVKM. The CDR3 covers 14 residues. The V and J ends lost 1 base and 0 bases respectively, with 7 bases between them.